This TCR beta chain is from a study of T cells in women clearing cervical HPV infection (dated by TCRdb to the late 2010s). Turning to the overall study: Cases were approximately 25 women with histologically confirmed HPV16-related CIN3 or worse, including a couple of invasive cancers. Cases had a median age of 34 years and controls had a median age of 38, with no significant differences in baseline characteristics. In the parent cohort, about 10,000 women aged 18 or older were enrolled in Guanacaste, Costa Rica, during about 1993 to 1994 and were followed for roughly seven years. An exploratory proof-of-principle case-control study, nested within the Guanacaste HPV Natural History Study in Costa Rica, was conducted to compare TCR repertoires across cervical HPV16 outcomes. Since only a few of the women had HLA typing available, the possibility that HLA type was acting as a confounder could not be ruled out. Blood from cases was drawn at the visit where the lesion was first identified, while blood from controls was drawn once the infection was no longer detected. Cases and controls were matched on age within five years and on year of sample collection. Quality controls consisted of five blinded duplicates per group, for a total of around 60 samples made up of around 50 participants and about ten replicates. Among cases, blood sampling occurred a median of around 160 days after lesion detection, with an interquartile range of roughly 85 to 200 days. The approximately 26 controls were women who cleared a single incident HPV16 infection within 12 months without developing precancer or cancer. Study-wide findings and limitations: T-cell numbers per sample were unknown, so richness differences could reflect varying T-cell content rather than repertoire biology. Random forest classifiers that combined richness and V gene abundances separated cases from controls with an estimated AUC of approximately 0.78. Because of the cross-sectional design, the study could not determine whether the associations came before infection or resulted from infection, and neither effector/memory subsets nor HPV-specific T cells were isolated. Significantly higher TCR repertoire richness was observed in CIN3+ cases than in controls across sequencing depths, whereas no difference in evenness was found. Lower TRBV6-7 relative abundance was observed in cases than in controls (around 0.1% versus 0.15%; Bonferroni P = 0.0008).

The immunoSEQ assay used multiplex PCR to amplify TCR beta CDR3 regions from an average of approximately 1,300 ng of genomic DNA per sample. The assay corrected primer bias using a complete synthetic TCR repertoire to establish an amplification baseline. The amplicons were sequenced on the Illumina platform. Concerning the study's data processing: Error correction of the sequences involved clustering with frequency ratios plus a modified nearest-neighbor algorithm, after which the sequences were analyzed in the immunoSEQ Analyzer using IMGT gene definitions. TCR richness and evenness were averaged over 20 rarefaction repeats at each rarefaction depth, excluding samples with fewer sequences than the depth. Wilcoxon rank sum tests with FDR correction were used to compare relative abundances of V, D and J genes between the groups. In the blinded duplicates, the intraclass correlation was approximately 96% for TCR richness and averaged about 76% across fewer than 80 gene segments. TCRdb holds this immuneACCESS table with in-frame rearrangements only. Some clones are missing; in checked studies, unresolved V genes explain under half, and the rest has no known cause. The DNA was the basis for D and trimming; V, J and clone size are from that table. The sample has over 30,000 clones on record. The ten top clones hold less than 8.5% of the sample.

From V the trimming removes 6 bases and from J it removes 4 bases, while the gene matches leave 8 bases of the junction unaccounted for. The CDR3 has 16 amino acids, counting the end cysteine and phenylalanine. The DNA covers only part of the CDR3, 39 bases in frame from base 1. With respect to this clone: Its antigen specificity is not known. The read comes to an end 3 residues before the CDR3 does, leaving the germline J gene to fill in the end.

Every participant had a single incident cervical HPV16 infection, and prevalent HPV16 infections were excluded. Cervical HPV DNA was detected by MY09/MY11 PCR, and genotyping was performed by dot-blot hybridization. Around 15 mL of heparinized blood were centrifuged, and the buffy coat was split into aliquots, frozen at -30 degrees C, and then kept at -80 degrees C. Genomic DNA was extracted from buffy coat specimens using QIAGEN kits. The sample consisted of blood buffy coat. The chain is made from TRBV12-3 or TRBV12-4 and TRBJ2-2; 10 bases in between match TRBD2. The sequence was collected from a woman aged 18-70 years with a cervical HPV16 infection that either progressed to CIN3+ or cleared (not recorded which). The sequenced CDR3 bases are TGTGCCAGCAGGTCCAGCGGGGGGGCCGGCACCGGGGAG. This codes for CASRSSGGAGTGE. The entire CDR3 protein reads CASRSSGGAGTGELFF.